The TCR beta chain under discussion was sequenced for a study of naive and memory T cell subsets. In this sample, this clonotype turned up many times. Whole-blood samples were roughly 2.7 ml of peripheral blood from healthy adult volunteers. A UMI-containing oligonucleotide was joined by 3' ligation to the TCR cDNA template. Reverse transcription of blood and skin TCR RNA was primed at alpha and beta constant regions. Four PCR rounds used nested alpha and beta constant region primers plus the SP2 primer. TCRdb re-analysed the 5' RACE reads in MiXCR, keeping a single row per CDR3 protein. This table has 20,000 to 25,000 distinct CDR3 sequences, around 4.2% appearing once. This TCR derives from a male donor in good health.

This chain's CDR3 is CASSYLSYNEQFF. In nucleotides, the CDR3 is TGTGCCAGCAGTTACTTGTCCTACAATGAGCAGTTCTTC. The chain recombines TRBV6-2 or TRBV6-3 with TRBJ2-1; D uncertain. The CDR3 runs to 13 residues. Deletions cut 1 base from V and 1 base from J, with 2 bases between. Looked up from germline, CDR1 is MNHEY and CDR2 is SVGEGT.